These 23 T cell receptor beta chains came from one sample sequenced in a study of CD8 T cell repertoires and HIV-1 epitope variants. No antigen has been identified for these receptors. TCRdb keeps only in-frame clones here, not all; method: immunoSEQ multiplex PCR. There are about 5,600 clones in the sample; roughly 65% occur only once, and about two fifths lies in the top ten. Sequencing was done on a sample of cultured CD8+ T cells derived from PBMCs. The receptors originated from a male donor with HIV.

The chain employs TRBV28 and TRBJ2-1, with D perhaps matching TRBD1 or TRBD2 (6 bases each). This CDR3 has 16 residues. Per the germline V gene, CDR1 is MDHEN and CDR2 is SYDVKM. Trimming removed 6 bases at V and 0 bases at J, with 15 bases between. The CDR3 reads CASSPPGAYSYNEQFF. CDR3 bases: TGTGCCAGCAGCCCCCCGGGGGCCTACTCCTACAATGAGCAGTTCTTC.

The V and J genes are TRBV5-4 and TRBJ2-7, with D hard to call. Trimming stripped 2 bases from V and 4 bases from J, with 13 bases between. The germline gives CDR1 SGHNT, CDR2 YYREEE (reference sequence). The length of the CDR3 is 14 residues. The CDR3: CASSFVDRSYEQYF. The DNA of the CDR3 is TGTGCCAGCAGCTTCGTAGACCGTTCTTACGAGCAGTACTTC.

This clone was observed a single time. The gene calls are TRBV5-1 and TRBJ2-1; maybe TRBD2 (7 bases). Deletions cut 0 bases from V and 10 bases from J, with 17 bases between. The CDR3 has 15 residues. CDR1 is SGHRS, CDR2 YFSETQ, per germline. The CDR3 region is CASSLEGGQLWEQFF. The CDR3 nucleotides read TGCGCCAGCAGCTTGGAGGGGGGGCAATTGTGGGAGCAGTTCTTC.

This clone was observed once. CDR3 residues: CASSGTSGYTGELFF. The DNA of the CDR3 is TGTGCCAGTAGTGGGACTAGCGGGTACACCGGGGAGCTGTTTTTT. The V gene is TRBV19, the J gene TRBJ2-2; 12 bases are shared with TRBD2. V was clipped by 5 bases and J by 3 bases; unmatched bases: 1. The CDR3 totals 15 residues. Germline lookup yields CDR1 LNHDA and CDR2 SQIVND (reference sequence). Full variable domain (outside the CDR3, taken from reference TRBV19 and TRBJ2-2): DGGITQSPKYLFRKEGQNVTLSCEQNLNHDAMYWYRQDPGQGLRLIYYSQIVNDFQKGDIAEGYSVSREKKESFPLTVTSAQKNPTAFYLCASSGTSGYTGELFFGEGSRLTVL.

The chain links TRBV7-9 to TRBJ2-2; D is uncertain. CDR3 length equals 16 residues. Looked up from germline, CDR1 is SEHNR and CDR2 is FQNEAQ (reference sequence). Between the trimmed V and J ends, which lost 5 bases and 1 base, there was a span of 14 bases. The CDR3 here is CASSRGSNRNTGELFF. The CDR3, as DNA: TGTGCCAGCAGCCGTGGGTCAAATCGGAACACCGGGGAGCTGTTTTTT.

The chain joins TRBV4-3 to TRBJ2-7; 12 bases are a match to TRBD2. Trimming at V came to 0 bases and at J to 0 bases, leaving 6 bases not matched to a gene. The germline CDR1 and CDR2 sequences are LGHNA and YSLEER. CDR3 length equals 18 residues. The chain's CDR3 is CASSQDHGLAGISYEQYF. CDR3 nucleotide sequence: TGCGCCAGCAGCCAAGATCACGGACTAGCGGGGATCTCCTACGAGCAGTACTTC.

V is TRBV5-6 and J is TRBJ2-1; maybe TRBD1 (5 bases). The V gene's germline CDR1 is SGHDT and CDR2 YYEEEE. Trimming left V 1 base short and J 13 bases short, with 15 bases between. CDR3 length: 13 amino acids. Here the CDR3 reads CASSLSPGPYQFF. In nucleotides, the CDR3 is TGTGCCAGCAGCTTGAGTCCAGGGCCTTATCAGTTCTTC.

This clone was observed a handful of times. This chain joins TRBV11-2 and TRBJ1-5, with a possible D match to TRBD1 (5 bases). The V gene's germline CDR1 is SGHAT and CDR2 FQNNGV. V was cut by 5 bases and J by 6 bases, with 14 bases left in between. This CDR3 comprises 14 residues. The CDR3, as DNA: TGTGCCAGCAGCAGGGACCAGGAGGGTCAGCCCCAGCATTTT. Encoded protein: CASSRDQEGQPQHF.

V usage is TRBV11-2 and J usage is TRBJ1-1; maybe TRBD1 (5 bases). This CDR3 region has 17 residues. Germline V gene data show CDR1 as SGHAT and CDR2 as FQNNGV. The V end was cut by 2 bases, the J end by 2 bases, with 18 bases between. CDR3 sequence (DNA): TGTGCCAGCAGCTTATTCCGGTCACGGGACGAAAACACTGAAGCTTTCTTT. Protein product: CASSLFRSRDENTEAFF.

The CDR3 region has the DNA TGTGCCTGGAGTGCCAGGGGGGCTCGCGGAAACACCATATATTTT. Translation gives CAWSARGARGNTIYF. This rearrangement joins TRBV30 to TRBJ1-3; 7 nucleotides agree with TRBD1. V was pared by 1 base and J by 4 bases, with 7 bases of the junction left unmatched. The CDR3 is 15 amino acids. Germline lookup yields CDR1 GTSNPN and CDR2 SVGIG (reference sequence).

This clone was counted a single time. The junction and the germline gene differ at one end; a read error may be behind it. The J gene is TRBJ1-2, the V gene TRBV5-6, with D unresolved. This CDR3 is built from 16 residues. In germline, CDR1 is SGHDT, CDR2 YYEEEE. The CDR3 region is CASSPWPVELDYGCTF. CDR3 DNA sequence: TGTGCCAGCAGTCCTTGGCCGGTAGAATTGGACTATGGCTGCACCTTC. Filled out from reference TRBV5-6 and TRBJ1-2, the complete variable domain reads DAGVTQSPTHLIKTRGQQVTLRCSPKSGHDTVSWYQQALGQGPQFIFQYYEEEERQRGNFPDRFSGHQFPNYSSELNVNALLLGDSALYLCASSPWPVELDYGCTFGSGTRLTVV.

The chain recombines TRBV10-3 with TRBJ2-2; perhaps TRBD2 as D (6 bases). V lost 5 bases to trimming and J lost 6 bases, with 25 bases between them. Germline lookup yields CDR1 ENHRY and CDR2 SYGVKD. CDR3 length: 18 residues. CDR3 in DNA: TGTGCCATCAGTAGTGGGACTCCTCTACGGGTGGGTTCCGGGGAGCTGTTTTTT. Translating gives CAISSGTPLRVGSGELFF.

The chain employs TRBV6-6 and TRBJ2-1, with 9 bases that match TRBD1. This CDR3 is 14 amino acids long. Trimming at V came to 4 bases and at J to 6 bases, leaving 4 bases not matched to a gene. The germline gives CDR1 MNHNY, CDR2 SVGAGI (reference sequence). As DNA, the CDR3 is TGTGCCAGCAGTTGGGGACAGGGCTCCAATGAGCAGTTCTTC. It translates to CASSWGQGSNEQFF.

The rearrangement uses TRBV5-1 and TRBJ2-3; D could derive from TRBD1 or TRBD2 (5 bases each). Germline CDR1 is SGHRS and CDR2 is YFSETQ. The CDR3 consists of 15 residues. V lost 4 bases and J 2 bases, leaving 14 bases between the germline ends. Here the CDR3 reads CASSPRGQPTDTQYF. In DNA, the CDR3 is TGCGCCAGCAGCCCCCGGGGCCAACCCACAGATACGCAGTATTTT.

The J gene is TRBJ1-5, the V gene TRBV19; the D gene is possibly TRBD1 (5 bases). The CDR3 is 12 amino acids. The V end lost 5 bases, the J end lost 4 bases, and 6 bases lay between the germline ends. From germline, CDR1 is LNHDA and CDR2 SQIVND (reference sequence). Here the CDR3 DNA reads TGTGCCAGTAGTTGGGGGAATCAGCCCCAGCATTTT. Its protein is CASSWGNQPQHF.

The chain links TRBV5-1 to TRBJ2-7; 9 bases fit TRBD2. CDR3 length: 16 residues. Per the germline V gene, CDR1 is SGHRS and CDR2 is YFSETQ. The V and J ends lost 3 bases and 4 bases, in that order; junction bases with no gene match: 11. The CDR3 sequence is CASSSVRGGAVYEQYF. CDR3 DNA sequence: TGCGCCAGCAGCTCTGTCCGCGGGGGGGCCGTTTACGAGCAGTACTTC.

The CDR3 DNA is TGCAGCGTTGAATACGGGTTTGGGACTGAAGCTTTCTTT. This gives the protein CSVEYGFGTEAFF. V gene TRBV29-1 combines with J gene TRBJ1-1, with no clear D. The germline V gene has CDR1 SQVTM and CDR2 ANQGSEA. The CDR3 contains 13 residues. Trimming took 2 bases from V and 5 from J, leaving 12 bases between them. Full variable domain (missing parts from reference TRBV29-1 and TRBJ1-1): SAVISQKPSRDICQRGTSLTIQCQVDSQVTMMFWYRQQPGQSLTLIATANQGSEATYESGFVIDKFPISRPNLTFSTLTVSNMSPEDSSIYLCSVEYGFGTEAFFGQGTRLTVV.

The chain recombines TRBV5-6 with TRBJ1-4, with 7 positions matching TRBD1. With V trimmed by 2 bases and J by 0 bases, 7 bases remained unmatched. The CDR3 totals 17 residues. CDR1 and CDR2 from the germline V gene are SGHDT and YYEEEE. The CDR3 protein is CASSLTAGTATNEKLFF. CDR3 in DNA: TGTGCCAGCAGCTTAACCGCCGGGACAGCAACTAATGAAAAACTGTTTTTT.

V gene TRBV2 combines with J gene TRBJ1-4, with 8 bases that match TRBD1. Germline V gene data show CDR1 as SNHLY and CDR2 as FYNNEI. The CDR3 consists of 17 residues. V lost 3 bases and J lost 4; bases outside the gene matches: 10. In nucleotides, the CDR3 is TGTGCCAGCAGTGACTGGGCAGGGGGCAGTGATAATGAAAAACTGTTTTTT. Encoded protein: CASSDWAGGSDNEKLFF.

The chain carries TRBV2 and TRBJ1-1; D remains ambiguous. The CDR3 covers 13 residues. The germline V gene has CDR1 SNHLY and CDR2 FYNNEI. The ends were cut back, 7 bases at V and 0 bases at J, with 9 bases in the middle. In DNA form, the CDR3 reads TGTGCCAGCAAGGGTCCCATGAACACTGAAGCTTTCTTT. The encoded protein is CASKGPMNTEAFF.

This chain uses TRBV29-1 with TRBJ2-1; D tentatively fits TRBD1 or TRBD2 (5 bases each). CDR1 SQVTM and CDR2 ANQGSEA come from the germline V gene. Trimming removed 7 bases from V and 5 bases from J, with 18 bases in between. The CDR3 runs to 14 residues. The CDR3 protein is CSGHGTLKDNEQFF. The CDR3 region has the DNA TGCAGCGGTCACGGGACCCTCAAGGACAATGAGCAGTTCTTC.

The sample holds a few counts of this clone. The CDR3 bases are TGTGCCAGCAGCTTGTCTTCCTTTGAGCAGTACTTC. The encoded protein is CASSLSSFEQYF. V gene TRBV5-4 combines with J gene TRBJ2-7; D unresolved. Trimming took 1 base from V and 7 from J, leaving 9 bases between them. This CDR3 is 12 amino acids long. Germline V lookup: CDR1 SGHNT, CDR2 YYREEE (reference sequence).

This chain uses TRBV14 with TRBJ2-2, with D perhaps TRBD2 (5 bases). Per the germline V gene, CDR1 is SGHDN and CDR2 is FVKESK. This CDR3 spans 14 amino acids. V was shortened by 3 bases and J by 3 bases, with 8 bases between the two germline ends. The CDR3 loop is CASSHWGDTGELFF. Here the CDR3 DNA reads TGTGCCAGCAGCCACTGGGGAGACACCGGGGAGCTGTTTTTT.